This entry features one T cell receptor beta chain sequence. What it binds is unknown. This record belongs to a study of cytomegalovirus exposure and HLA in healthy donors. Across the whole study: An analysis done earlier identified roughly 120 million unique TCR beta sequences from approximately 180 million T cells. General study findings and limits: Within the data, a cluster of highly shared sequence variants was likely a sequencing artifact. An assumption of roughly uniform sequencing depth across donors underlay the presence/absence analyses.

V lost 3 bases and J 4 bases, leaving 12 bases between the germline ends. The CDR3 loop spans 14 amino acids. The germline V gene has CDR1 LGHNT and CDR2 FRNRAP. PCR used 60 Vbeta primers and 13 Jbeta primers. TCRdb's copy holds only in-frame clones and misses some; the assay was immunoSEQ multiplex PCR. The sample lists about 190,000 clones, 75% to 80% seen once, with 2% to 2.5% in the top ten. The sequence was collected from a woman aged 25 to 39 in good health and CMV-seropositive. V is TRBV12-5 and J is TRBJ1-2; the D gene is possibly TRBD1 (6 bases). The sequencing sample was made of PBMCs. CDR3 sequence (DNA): TGTGCTAGTGGTTTATGGGGGCGCGGCTATGGCTACACCTTC. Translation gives CASGLWGRGYGYTF.